This T cell receptor (beta chain) stems from a study of OX40 agonist ivuxolimab in advanced cancers. At the level of the study: Patients got intravenous ivuxolimab at 0.01 to 10 mg/kg every 2 weeks.

There are 16 residues in the CDR3. J lost 3 bases, V lost 6 bases, and 12 bases had no gene match. Germline-derived CDR1 and CDR2 are MNHEY and SMNVEV (reference sequence). The protocol was immunoSEQ multiplex PCR, while the TCRdb copy is restricted to in-frame clones and leaves out a portion. The table lists fewer than 100,000 clones, 85% to 90% of them singletons. The material was CD4+ or CD8+ T cells sorted from blood, obtained in a trial of the OX40 agonist ivuxolimab. This chain links TRBV27 with TRBJ2-7; 9 bases match TRBD1. The sequence was obtained from an adult with an advanced solid tumor such as melanoma, head and neck, liver or kidney cancer. The CDR3 coding sequence is TGTGCCAGCAGCCTAAAAACCGGGACAGGGATCTACGAGCAGTACTTC. Translation: CASSLKTGTGIYEQYF.